This TCR beta chain was sequenced during a study of PD-1 blockade in classical Hodgkin lymphoma. V was trimmed by 2 bases and J by 4 bases, leaving 11 bases between them. The CDR3 has 14 residues. In germline, CDR1 is LNHDA, CDR2 SQIVND (reference sequence). Comment on this clone: Other DNA sequences within the sample encode an identical CDR3.

Brentuximab vedotin exposure varied among the patients, all of whom had relapsed after autologous stem cell transplantation. Best responses were complete response, partial response or progressive disease. Libraries were prepared by immunoSEQ multiplex PCR; TCRdb keeps only in-frame clonotypes and omits some of them. The table records about 23,000 clones, around 69% of them present only once. This clonotype was sampled from a human donor with classical Hodgkin lymphoma. This chain uses TRBV19 with TRBJ1-2; D possibly corresponds to TRBD1 (6 bases). Sequences were derived from peripheral blood mononuclear cells (PBMCs), sampled at baseline. The CDR3 region is CASSILGAGYGYTF. The CDR3 nucleotides are TGTGCCAGTAGTATACTGGGGGCAGGCTATGGCTACACCTTC.